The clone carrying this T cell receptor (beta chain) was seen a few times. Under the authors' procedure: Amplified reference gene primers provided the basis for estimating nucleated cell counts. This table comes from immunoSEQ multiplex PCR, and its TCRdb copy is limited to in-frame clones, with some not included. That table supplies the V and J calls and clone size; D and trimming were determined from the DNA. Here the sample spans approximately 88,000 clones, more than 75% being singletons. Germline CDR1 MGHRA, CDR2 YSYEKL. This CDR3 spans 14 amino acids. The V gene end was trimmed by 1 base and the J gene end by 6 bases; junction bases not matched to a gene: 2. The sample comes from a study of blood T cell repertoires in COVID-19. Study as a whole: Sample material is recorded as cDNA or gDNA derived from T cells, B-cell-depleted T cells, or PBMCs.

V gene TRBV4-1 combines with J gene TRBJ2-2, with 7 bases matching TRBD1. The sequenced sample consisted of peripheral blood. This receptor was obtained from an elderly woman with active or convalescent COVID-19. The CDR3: CASSQGQGAGELFF. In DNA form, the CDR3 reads TGCGCCAGCAGCCAAGGACAGGGTGCCGGGGAGCTGTTTTTT.